A selection of T cell receptor beta chains follows, all from one sample in a study of blood T cell repertoires in COVID-19. Method: immunoSEQ multiplex PCR; TCRdb's copy keeps in-frame clones and lacks some. The table lists some 130,000 clones, 65% to 85% of them singletons. The sequencing sample was made of peripheral blood. The receptors derive from a man aged 70-80 years with acute or convalescent COVID-19. Both conserved end residues are part of each CDR3. Each record gives: J gene, V gene, CDR3 protein.

>TRBJ1-2|TRBV5-8
CASSPQGFFRGYTF
>TRBJ2-3|TRBV2
CASSEGPWADTQYF
>TRBJ2-1|TRBV3-1/TRBV3-2
CASSQETLESTIYNEQFF
>TRBJ2-7|TRBV5-6
CASSLVGAGRYEQYF
>TRBJ1-6|TRBV7-2
CASSPLDRAGSPLHF
>TRBJ2-3|TRBV3-1/TRBV3-2
CASSLEAGGFNTDTQYF
>TRBJ2-7|TRBV5-4
CASSLYVSSYEQYF
>TRBJ2-5|TRBV10-3
CATLRAGAKETQYF
>TRBJ2-3|TRBV7-2
CASSLVGTSGADTQYF
>TRBJ2-7|TRBV5-8
CASSLISLSSYEQYF
>TRBJ1-3|TRBV3-1/TRBV3-2
CASSQVQGDPIYF
>TRBJ2-1|TRBV15
CATAVHPNSNEQFF
>TRBJ2-4|TRBV7-9
CASSSTGTDIQYF
>TRBJ1-1|TRBV5-1
CASSAGGHSNTEAFF
>TRBJ2-5|TRBV2
CASSVLGQGGETQYF
>TRBJ1-1|TRBV6-6
CASSPQGFLAEAFF
>TRBJ1-5|TRBV21-1
CASSKPTTGNQPQHF
>TRBJ1-6|TRBV4-2
CASSPERGGNSPLHF
>TRBJ2-5|TRBV5-6
CASKRWSGGLQETQYF
>TRBJ2-3|TRBV5-6
CASSGDRGLMDTQYF
>TRBJ1-6|TRBV19
CASSTTGDPSSPLHF
>TRBJ2-7|TRBV6-5
CASSIDRPPYEQYF